These 27 T cell receptor beta chains were all obtained from the same sample, sequenced in a study of blood T cell repertoires in COVID-19. Assay used: immunoSEQ multiplex PCR; TCRdb lists only in-frame clones, some missing. The table lists roughly 240,000 clones, approximately 86% of them singletons. The sample was peripheral blood. These receptor sequences come from a man aged 18-30 years with active or convalescent COVID-19.

This chain connects TRBV11-2 to TRBJ1-2; D might be TRBD1 (5 bases). V was pared by 5 bases and J by 5 bases, with 15 bases between. CDR3 length: 14 amino acids. Looked up from germline, CDR1 is SGHAT and CDR2 is FQNNGV. The CDR3 loop is CASSTAGPQYGYTF. The DNA for the CDR3 is TGTGCCAGCAGCACTGCGGGGCCTCAATATGGCTACACCTTC.

This sequence joins TRBV6-1 and TRBJ2-7; D is possibly TRBD2 (6 bases). CDR1 is MNHNS, CDR2 SASEGT, per germline. V lost 0 bases and J lost 2, with 11 bases in between. The length of the CDR3 is 15 residues. Here the CDR3 reads CASSEAGGTPYEQYF. The CDR3 DNA reads TGTGCCAGCAGTGAAGCTGGAGGGACTCCCTACGAGCAGTACTTC.

The rearrangement uses TRBV20-1 and TRBJ2-3; TRBD2 aligns across 8 bases. The trim removed 3 bases at V and 3 bases at J, leaving 8 bases unmatched. Germline V gene sequence: CDR1 DFQATT, CDR2 SNEGSKA (reference sequence). The CDR3 runs to 15 residues. The CDR3 nucleotides are TGCAGTGCTAGTCCCATAGCGGGAAGGACAGATACGCAGTATTTT. This encodes CSASPIAGRTDTQYF.

This chain connects TRBV5-1 to TRBJ1-1, with D unresolved. The length of the CDR3 is 13 residues. The V end lost 4 bases, the J end lost 4 bases, and 11 bases lay between the germline ends. CDR1 is SGHRS, CDR2 YFSETQ, per germline. CDR3 sequence: CASSPDMATEAFF. Here the CDR3 DNA reads TGCGCCAGCAGCCCAGACATGGCCACTGAAGCTTTCTTT.

The chain recombines TRBV9 with TRBJ1-1, with 7 nucleotides matching TRBD1. Germline V CDR1 and CDR2: SGDLS, YYNGEE. The CDR3 is made up of 13 amino acids. V was pared by 2 bases and J by 3 bases, with 1 base of the junction left unmatched. Written as DNA, the CDR3 is TGTGCCAGCAGCGTTGACAGGGACACTGAAGCTTTCTTT. Translating gives CASSVDRDTEAFF.

This clone was observed a single time. This chain connects TRBV29-1 to TRBJ2-2, with 7 nucleotides matching TRBD2. V lost 5 bases to trimming and J lost 1 base; unmatched junction nucleotides: 1. The V gene's germline CDR1 is SQVTM and CDR2 ANQGSEA. The CDR3 is 13 amino acids. CDR3 region: CSVTSVNTGELFF. The CDR3 DNA sequence: TGCAGCGTTACTAGCGTGAACACCGGGGAGCTGTTTTTT.

This clone was seen a single time. This chain joins TRBV5-6 and TRBJ2-5; D possibly corresponds to TRBD2 (5 bases). Germline assignment: CDR1 SGHDT and CDR2 YYEEEE. V shed 1 base and J shed 7 bases, with 20 bases lying between them. The CDR3 has 16 residues. DNA for the CDR3: TGTGCCAGCAGCTTGCGGGGAACAAAGGGTATAGGGACCCAGTACTTC. Translated: CASSLRGTKGIGTQYF.

The chain employs TRBV3-1 (or the pseudogene TRBV3-2) and TRBJ1-4; 9 nucleotides align to TRBD1. The J segment lost 7 bases and the V segment lost 4 bases, leaving 7 bases of the junction unmatched. The germline V gene encodes CDR1 LGHDT and CDR2 YNNKEL (reference sequence). The CDR3 sequence is 15 residues long. The CDR3 nucleotides are TGTGCCAGCAGCCCCAGCCGGGACAGGGCTGAAAAACTGTTTTTT. Protein sequence: CASSPSRDRAEKLFF.

The chain is built from TRBV2 and TRBJ2-2, with 9 bases lining up with TRBD2. V gave up 0 bases and J gave up 7 bases; unmatched junction bases: 3. Germline assignment: CDR1 SNHLY and CDR2 FYNNEI. This CDR3 contains 15 residues. The CDR3: CASSEAGLADGELFF. As DNA, the CDR3 is TGTGCCAGCAGTGAAGCGGGACTAGCCGACGGGGAGCTGTTTTTT.

V and J are TRBV11-2 and TRBJ2-7, with TRBD2 matching over 8 bases. In germline, CDR1 is SGHAT, CDR2 FQNNGV. The CDR3 contains 16 residues. The trim removed 3 bases at V and 3 bases at J, leaving 10 bases unmatched. In DNA, the CDR3 is TGTGCCAGCAGCTTGGTCACGCGGGAGGTTCACTACGAGCAGTACTTC. As protein: CASSLVTREVHYEQYF.

This chain uses TRBV19 with TRBJ1-1; TRBD1 is a possible D gene (5 bases). The CDR3 runs 16 residues. Deletions cut 5 bases from V and 5 bases from J, with 21 bases between. Germline assignment: CDR1 LNHDA and CDR2 SQIVND (reference sequence). The DNA for the CDR3 is TGTGCCAGTAGTGCCTTAACGCAGGGAATGGGGACTGAAGCTTTCTTT. This encodes CASSALTQGMGTEAFF.

The chain uses TRBV2 and TRBJ2-1; the D gene is possibly TRBD1 (6 bases). The CDR3 is 14 amino acids. The ends were cut back, 7 bases at V and 6 bases at J, with 16 bases in the middle. The V gene's germline CDR1 is SNHLY and CDR2 FYNNEI. The CDR3 DNA reads TGTGCCAGCACGGCGCAGGGGAGAGGCAATGAGCAGTTCTTC. This sequence encodes CASTAQGRGNEQFF. Complete variable domain (other parts from reference TRBV2 and TRBJ2-1): EPEVTQTPSHQVTQMGQEVILRCVPISNHLYFYWYRQILGQKVEFLVSFYNNEISEKSEIFDDQFSVERPDGSNFTLKIRSTKLEDSAMYFCASTAQGRGNEQFFGPGTRLTVL.

This chain uses TRBV27 with TRBJ1-2, with 7 bases lining up with TRBD1. Germline trimming cut 3 bases from V and 1 base from J; bases unmatched to any gene: 11. The CDR3 has 17 residues. Germline values: CDR1 MNHEY, CDR2 SMNVEV (reference sequence). The CDR3 protein is CASSFLGTATVNYGYTF. The CDR3 coding sequence is TGTGCCAGCAGTTTCCTCGGGACAGCTACTGTTAACTATGGCTACACCTTC.

This clone was detected only once. The chain couples TRBV28 to TRBJ1-1, with 9 bases that match TRBD1. Trimming removed 5 bases from V and 4 bases from J; junction bases left unmatched: 2. The CDR3 loop spans 13 amino acids. Germline CDR1 reads MDHEN; CDR2 reads SYDVKM. CDR3 coding DNA: TGTGCCAGCAGTAACAGGGGGCCCACTGAAGCTTTCTTT. Encoded protein: CASSNRGPTEAFF.

This sequence joins TRBV25-1 and TRBJ2-5, with 8 bases fitting TRBD2. CDR3 length: 15 amino acids. V shed 6 bases, J shed 5 bases, and the junction held 11 bases outside the gene matches. Germline V gene sequence: CDR1 MGHDK, CDR2 SYGVNS. CDR3: CASSAKRGLRETQYF. The CDR3 DNA reads as TGTGCCAGCAGCGCAAAGCGGGGGCTTAGGGAGACCCAGTACTTC.

The chain has TRBV5-1 and TRBJ1-4, with unresolved D. CDR1 is SGHRS, CDR2 YFSETQ, per germline. V lost 0 bases and J lost 2, with 5 bases in between. The CDR3 is made up of 14 amino acids. The CDR3 coding sequence is TGCGCCAGCAGCTTGGGGGAGACTAATGAAAAACTGTTTTTT. This gives the protein CASSLGETNEKLFF.

This clone was detected only a few times. The V gene is TRBV5-4, the J gene TRBJ2-2; TRBD2 agrees at 8 bases. The J segment lost 11 bases and the V segment lost 4 bases, leaving 10 bases of the junction unmatched. This CDR3 contains 14 residues. CDR1 and CDR2 from the germline V gene are SGHNT and YYREEE (reference sequence). The CDR3, as DNA: TGTGCCAGCAGCACTGAGACGGCGGGAGGAGAGCTGTTTTTT. Protein: CASSTETAGGELFF.

The genes are TRBV6-5 and TRBJ1-2; perhaps TRBD1 as D (6 bases). Trimming left V 5 bases short and J 8 bases short, with 15 bases between. Germline V gene lookup returns CDR1 MNHEY and CDR2 SVGAGI. The CDR3 sequence is 13 residues long. CDR3 sequence (DNA): TGTGCCAGCAGTAACGTGGGGGCGTTGGGCTACACCTTC. Protein product: CASSNVGALGYTF.

The chain employs TRBV14 and TRBJ2-7, with a possible D match to TRBD1 (5 bases). From germline, CDR1 is SGHDN and CDR2 FVKESK. V shed 4 bases and J shed 2 bases, with 18 bases lying between them. The CDR3 sequence is 16 residues long. Here the CDR3 DNA reads TGTGCCAGCAGCCGGGGCCCGGAAGTTCCCCCCTACGAGCAGTACTTC. Amino acid sequence: CASSRGPEVPPYEQYF.

The chain joins TRBV19 to TRBJ2-7, with TRBD1 identical over 9 bases. Germline CDR1 LNHDA, CDR2 SQIVND (reference sequence). The CDR3 is 15 residues long. V lost 4 bases to trimming and J lost 3 bases; unmatched junction nucleotides: 7. The CDR3 sequence: CASSKIETGGYEQYF. The CDR3 DNA sequence: TGTGCCAGTAGTAAAATTGAGACAGGGGGCTACGAGCAGTACTTC.

The chain is built from TRBV5-1 and TRBJ2-7, with 8 bases matching TRBD2. Germline V gene data show CDR1 as SGHRS and CDR2 as YFSETQ. Unmatched junction bases numbered 4, after V lost 2 bases and J lost 0 bases. The CDR3 spans 15 residues. DNA for the CDR3: TGCGCCAGCAGCTTCGGGGGGACTAGCTCCTACGAGCAGTACTTC. This sequence encodes CASSFGGTSSYEQYF.

V usage is TRBV7-6 and J usage is TRBJ2-7; TRBD2 matches at 11 bases. Germline CDR1 SGHVS, CDR2 FNYEAQ. With 5 bases clipped from V and 5 bases from J, the junction kept 5 bases outside the gene matches. CDR3 size: 14 residues. CDR3 residues: CASSELAGVHEQYF. CDR3 sequence (DNA): TGTGCCAGCAGCGAACTAGCGGGAGTCCACGAGCAGTACTTC.

The chain carries TRBV29-1 and TRBJ1-5; D is uncertain. The V gene lost 4 bases and the J gene lost 9 bases, with 13 bases spanning the gap. Per the germline V gene, CDR1 is SQVTM and CDR2 is ANQGSEA. The CDR3 extends over 12 amino acids. This CDR3 is CSVGEGQRPQHF. The CDR3 bases are TGCAGCGTTGGGGAGGGCCAGCGGCCCCAGCATTTT.

The chain is built from TRBV7-8 and TRBJ2-1; the match to TRBD2 covers 12 bases. After removal of 3 bases from V and 6 bases from J, the junction contained 6 bases not matched to a gene. The CDR3 covers 16 residues. CDR1 is SGHVS and CDR2 is FQNEAQ in the germline V gene. The CDR3 DNA sequence: TGTGCCAGCAGCTTCCGACTAGCGGGAGCCGGCAATGAGCAGTTCTTC. Its translation is CASSFRLAGAGNEQFF. The full variable domain, completed using reference TRBV7-8 and TRBJ2-1, is GAGVSQSPRYKVAKRGQDVALRCDPISGHVSLFWYQQALGQGPEFLTYFQNEAQLDKSGLPSDRFFAERPEGSVSTLKIQRTQQEDSAVYLCASSFRLAGAGNEQFFGPGTRLTVL.

CDR3 coding DNA: TGTGCCAGCAGCTCCGGACAGCGGACTTACAATGAGCAGTTCTTC. Protein product: CASSSGQRTYNEQFF. The genes are TRBV7-6 and TRBJ2-1; tentatively, D is TRBD1 (6 bases). Trimming left V 4 bases short and J 4 bases short, with 14 bases between. Germline assignment: CDR1 SGHVS and CDR2 FNYEAQ. This CDR3 contains 15 residues.

This chain joins TRBV5-1 and TRBJ1-2; weak D call: TRBD1 (6 bases). The CDR3 sequence is 13 residues long. V was clipped by 2 bases and J by 7 bases, with 12 bases between them. Per germline, CDR1 SGHRS and CDR2 YFSETQ. The CDR3 coding sequence is TGCGCCAGCAGCTTTTCCCCGGACAGTGGCTACACCTTC. Residues: CASSFSPDSGYTF.

J is TRBJ1-2 and V is TRBV25-1; 7 bases fit TRBD1. Germline values: CDR1 MGHDK, CDR2 SYGVNS. The CDR3 spans 13 residues. Trimming at V came to 6 bases and at J to 6 bases, leaving 7 bases not matched to a gene. CDR3 nucleotides: TGTGCCAGCAGCTATACAGGGGTGGATGGCTACACCTTC. It is translated as CASSYTGVDGYTF.